This paragraph covers one TCR beta chain sequence. This record comes from a study of blood T cell repertoires in COVID-19. Study overall: There were acute and convalescent COVID-19 samples, and they came from the United States, Italy and Spain. The cDNA or gDNA used as material had been derived from T cells, B-cell-depleted T cells, or PBMCs.

Unmatched junction bases numbered 8, after V lost 4 bases and J lost 7 bases. The CDR3 extends over 13 amino acids. Looked up from germline, CDR1 is SQVTM and CDR2 is ANQGSEA. Participant ages covered roughly 18 to 89 years across 20 to 30 US areas. Researchers sorted participants into cohorts using their self-reported clinical history. Clones were read by immunoSEQ multiplex PCR, and TCRdb kept only the in-frame ones, dropping some. The sample has about 230,000 clones, around 88% seen once. The sequence came from a woman aged 35 to 49 with acute COVID-19. This sequence joins TRBV29-1 and TRBJ1-2; TRBD1 matches at 8 bases. The sample was PBMCs or T cells enriched from blood (not recorded which). In DNA form, the CDR3 reads TGCAGCGTTGTTCCCGGGACAGGTGGTGGCTACACCTTC. As protein: CSVVPGTGGGYTF.